Presented here are 22 T cell receptor beta chains from one specimen sequenced in a study of PD-L1 blockade in urothelial cancer (dated by TCRdb to about 2017). The library was obtained by the immunoSEQ multiplex PCR assay. TCRdb took over this immuneACCESS table, retaining in-frame rearrangements with V and J assigned. Such tables are incomplete; in checked studies, under half of the missing clones stem from an unresolved V gene, and the remainder is unexplained. The sample table lists around 51,000 clones, approximately 83% of them with a count of one. The top ten clones comprise about a sixth of the sample. Sequencing was performed on PBMCs, taken around atezolizumab (anti-PD-L1) treatment. Receptors originate from a man aged 60 to 75 with urothelial cancer.

This clone was detected once. CDR3 region: CASRPDYLGYEQYF. In DNA, the CDR3 is TGTGCCAGCAGACCGGACTACCTCGGGTACGAGCAGTACTTC. The rearrangement links TRBV6-5 to TRBJ2-7, with a weak D call TRBD2 (6 bases). The CDR3 spans 14 residues. Trimming removed 6 bases from V and 4 bases from J, with 16 bases in between. Per germline, CDR1 MNHEY and CDR2 SVGAGI.

V gene TRBV5-1 combines with J gene TRBJ1-1, with 7 bases fitting TRBD1. Losses at the gene ends were 1 base for V and 10 bases for J; bases not matched to a gene: 7. This CDR3 region has 13 residues. CDR1 SGHRS and CDR2 YFSETQ come from the germline V gene. The CDR3 here is CASSLRQGDRAFF. Written as DNA, the CDR3 is TGCGCCAGCAGCTTGCGACAGGGTGACCGAGCTTTCTTT.

The genes are TRBV21-1 and TRBJ2-2; no DNA check was done on the table's D call, TRBD2. TRBV21-1 is given as a pseudogene. The CDR3 is 18 residues long. The CDR3 spells CASSKGAFGLADTGELFF. As DNA, the CDR3 is TGTGCCAGCAGCAAAGGAGCCTTTGGACTAGCGGACACCGGGGAGCTGTTTTTT.

This clone was observed at least ten times. The chain employs TRBV28 and TRBJ2-3; D possibly corresponds to TRBD1 (5 bases). Germline assignment: CDR1 MDHEN and CDR2 SYDVKM. CDR3 length: 15 residues. The CDR3 bases are TGTGCGACTTTAAGGGGCTCGTCTAGCACAGATACGCAGTATTTT. Its protein product is CATLRGSSSTDTQYF.

This clone was observed a handful of times. The V gene is TRBV5-1, the J gene TRBJ1-5, with D uncertain. V lost 4 bases and J 7 bases, leaving 12 bases between the germline ends. The CDR3 loop spans 13 amino acids. The V gene's germline CDR1 is SGHRS and CDR2 YFSETQ. Written as DNA, the CDR3 is TGCGCCAGCAGCCTATCAGGCCCACAGCCCCAGCATTTT. Amino acid sequence: CASSLSGPQPQHF. The full variable domain, its missing parts supplied by reference TRBV5-1 and TRBJ1-5, is KAGVTQTPRYLIKTRGQQVTLSCSPISGHRSVSWYQQTPGQGLQFLFEYFSETQRNKGNFPGRFSGRQFSNSRSEMNVSTLELGDSALYLCASSLSGPQPQHFGDGTRLSIL.

The chain carries TRBV19 and TRBJ1-2; perhaps TRBD1 as D (6 bases). The germline V gene has CDR1 LNHDA and CDR2 SQIVND (reference sequence). Deletions cut 7 bases from V and 3 bases from J, with 12 bases between. The CDR3 totals 13 residues. CDR3 sequence (DNA): TGTGCCAGTATAGGGGGGGCTGACTATGGCTACACCTTC. Translated: CASIGGADYGYTF.

The gene calls are TRBV6-6 and TRBJ2-3; 7 nucleotides align to TRBD2. This CDR3 contains 15 residues. Losses at the gene ends were 2 bases for V and 2 bases for J; bases not matched to a gene: 4. Germline assignment: CDR1 MNHNY and CDR2 SVGAGI (reference sequence). CDR3 protein: CASSYMGTNTDTQYF. The DNA for the CDR3 is TGTGCCAGCAGTTACATGGGGACTAACACAGATACGCAGTATTTT.

This chain links TRBV2 with TRBJ2-3; the D is unclear. This CDR3 contains 13 residues. Trimming removed 6 bases from V and 4 bases from J, with 11 bases in between. Germline V gives CDR1 SNHLY, CDR2 FYNNEI. CDR3 sequence reads: CASRARVADTQYF. DNA for the CDR3: TGTGCCAGCAGGGCCCGGGTCGCAGATACGCAGTATTTT.

Only one count was recorded for this clone. The chain links TRBV12-2 to TRBJ1-5; no check of the table's D call, TRBD1, against the DNA was made. TRBV12-2 is labeled a pseudogene. This CDR3 spans 18 amino acids. The CDR3: CASRLSVLGTLLNQPQHF. CDR3 nucleotides: TGTGCAAGTCGCTTATCGGTCCTTGGGACACTACTCAATCAGCCCCAGCATTTT.

The rearrangement joins TRBV28 to TRBJ1-4; D not resolved. In germline, CDR1 is MDHEN, CDR2 SYDVKM. This CDR3 has 13 amino acids. V was clipped by 3 bases and J by 4 bases, with 6 bases between them. The CDR3 spells CASSFRSNEKLFF. The CDR3 DNA reads as TGTGCCAGCAGTTTTAGGAGTAATGAAAAACTGTTTTTT.

This sequence joins TRBV5-1 and TRBJ2-1; 7 bases agree with TRBD2. Germline V gene sequence: CDR1 SGHRS, CDR2 YFSETQ. Germline trimming cut 2 bases from V and 8 bases from J; bases unmatched to any gene: 10. The CDR3 totals 15 residues. The CDR3 protein is CASSFGGGLNHEQFF. Written as DNA, the CDR3 is TGCGCCAGCAGCTTCGGTGGGGGACTAAATCATGAGCAGTTCTTC. Variable domain in full (rest from reference TRBV5-1 and TRBJ2-1): KAGVTQTPRYLIKTRGQQVTLSCSPISGHRSVSWYQQTPGQGLQFLFEYFSETQRNKGNFPGRFSGRQFSNSRSEMNVSTLELGDSALYLCASSFGGGLNHEQFFGPGTRLTVL.

This rearrangement joins TRBV4-2 to TRBJ2-6; unclear D gene. V was cut by 1 base and J by 0 bases, with 4 bases left in between. This CDR3 contains 15 residues. Per the germline V gene, CDR1 is LGHNA and CDR2 is YNFKEQ. CDR3 loop: CASSQGHSGANVLTF. DNA for the CDR3: TGTGCCAGCAGCCAAGGTCACTCTGGGGCCAACGTCCTGACTTTC.

The rearrangement links TRBV5-6 to TRBJ2-5; 10 bases are a match to TRBD2. This CDR3 region has 14 residues. Germline V gives CDR1 SGHDT, CDR2 YYEEEE. V shed 2 bases, J shed 5 bases, and the junction held 3 bases outside the gene matches. CDR3 sequence reads: CASSLAGGEETQYF. CDR3 DNA: TGTGCCAGCAGCTTAGCGGGGGGGGAGGAGACCCAGTACTTC.

This chain uses TRBV19 with TRBJ1-4, with a weak D call TRBD1 (5 bases). V dropped 9 bases and J dropped 8 bases, with 16 bases sitting between them. The CDR3 length is 13 residues. Germline V gene sequence: CDR1 LNHDA, CDR2 SQIVND (reference sequence). CDR3 region: CASQRGVREKLFF. CDR3 coding DNA: TGTGCCAGCCAGCGGGGGGTGAGGGAAAAACTGTTTTTT. Complete variable domain (other parts from reference TRBV19 and TRBJ1-4): DGGITQSPKYLFRKEGQNVTLSCEQNLNHDAMYWYRQDPGQGLRLIYYSQIVNDFQKGDIAEGYSVSREKKESFPLTVTSAQKNPTAFYLCASQRGVREKLFFGSGTQLSVL.

V gene TRBV5-1 combines with J gene TRBJ2-5; D possibly corresponds to TRBD2 (6 bases). The CDR3 covers 16 residues. Trimming cost V 4 bases and J 5 bases, with 21 bases left between them. From germline, CDR1 is SGHRS and CDR2 YFSETQ. The DNA for the CDR3 is TGCGCCAGCAGCGAACGATCGGTCGGGGGTGGGGAGACCCAGTACTTC. It specifies CASSERSVGGGETQYF. Complete variable domain (other parts from reference TRBV5-1 and TRBJ2-5): KAGVTQTPRYLIKTRGQQVTLSCSPISGHRSVSWYQQTPGQGLQFLFEYFSETQRNKGNFPGRFSGRQFSNSRSEMNVSTLELGDSALYLCASSERSVGGGETQYFGPGTRLLVL.

This chain links TRBV7-2 with TRBJ2-3; TRBD2 matches at 10 bases. The CDR3 contains 16 residues. In germline, CDR1 is SGHTA, CDR2 FQGNSA. V dropped 5 bases and J dropped 5; count of bases not matched to a gene: 10. The CDR3 bases are TGTGCCAGCAGCCCCTTAGCGGGAGGAAGCGGAGATACGCAGTATTTT. It translates to CASSPLAGGSGDTQYF.

The chain couples TRBV5-6 to TRBJ1-1; possible D gene TRBD1, 5 bases. The ends were cut back, 0 bases at V and 10 bases at J, with 22 bases in the middle. Germline V CDR1 and CDR2: SGHDT, YYEEEE. CDR3 length equals 16 residues. The CDR3 spells CASSLAAFLNSGGAFF. In DNA form, the CDR3 reads TGTGCCAGCAGCTTGGCCGCGTTTCTGAACTCCGGGGGAGCTTTCTTT.

This rearrangement joins TRBV9 to TRBJ2-2, with 13 nucleotides matching TRBD2. The CDR3 is made up of 18 amino acids. Per the germline V gene, CDR1 is SGDLS and CDR2 is YYNGEE. V lost 3 bases to trimming and J lost 1 base; unmatched junction nucleotides: 6. CDR3 amino acids: CASSGTSGGSLNTGELFF. For the CDR3, the DNA is TGTGCCAGCAGCGGGACTAGCGGGGGTTCCCTGAACACCGGGGAGCTGTTTTTT.

This chain connects TRBV28 to TRBJ1-2; D possibly corresponds to TRBD1 (5 bases). Germline V CDR1 and CDR2: MDHEN, SYDVKM. The V gene lost 8 bases and the J gene lost 8 bases, with 15 bases spanning the gap. The CDR3 extends over 12 amino acids. The CDR3 bases are TGTGCCAGCGACCAGGGTCGTAAGGGCTACACCTTC. This gives the protein CASDQGRKGYTF.

The J gene is TRBJ2-7, the V gene TRBV19; tentatively, D is TRBD1 (6 bases). The CDR3 loop spans 17 amino acids. The germline CDR1 and CDR2 sequences are LNHDA and SQIVND (reference sequence). V was clipped by 5 bases and J by 2 bases, with 22 bases between them. In DNA form, the CDR3 reads TGTGCCAGTAGTGTCGACCCCCCGGGACAAATGGCCTACGAGCAGTACTTC. This codes for CASSVDPPGQMAYEQYF.

This chain joins TRBV5-4 and TRBJ2-1, with D uncertain. V shed 4 bases and J shed 2 bases, with 13 bases lying between them. Germline V gives CDR1 SGHNT, CDR2 YYREEE (reference sequence). The CDR3 contains 15 residues. CDR3 sequence: CASSTIKPTYNEQFF. The CDR3 DNA sequence: TGTGCCAGCAGCACCATTAAACCTACCTACAATGAGCAGTTCTTC.

The gene calls are TRBV14 and TRBJ1-2; D is unclear. Trimming took off 0 bases at V and 8 bases at J, with 10 bases between the two ends. Germline CDR1 SGHDN, CDR2 FVKESK. The CDR3 consists of 13 residues. For the CDR3, the DNA is TGTGCCAGCAGCCAAGATGGCGGAAGAGGCTACACCTTC. Encoded protein: CASSQDGGRGYTF. Variable domain in full (rest from reference TRBV14 and TRBJ1-2): EAGVTQFPSHSVIEKGQTVTLRCDPISGHDNLYWYRRVMGKEIKFLLHFVKESKQDESGMPNNRFLAERTGGTYSTLKVQPAELEDSGVYFCASSQDGGRGYTFGSGTRLTVV.